The clone carrying this TCR beta chain was observed a handful of times. The target antigen is unknown. A universal primer site and UMIs were added as TCR cDNA was made by 5'RACE template switching. TCRdb redid the calling of the 5' RACE reads with MiXCR, one entry per CDR3 protein. The sample has 350,000 to 450,000 distinct CDR3 sequences, around 20% seen once. These data are taken from a study of T cells after yellow fever vaccination. The CDR3 totals 13 residues. Germline assignment: CDR1 SGHTA and CDR2 FQGNSA. V was shortened by 4 bases and J by 4 bases, with 8 bases between the two germline ends. Study-wide results and limits: Booster samples showed a return of most primary-vaccination clones (about 96% CD4, 85% to 90% CD8).

The material was PBMCs, obtained before the yellow fever booster vaccination. This clonotype originated in a man between 18 and 29 years old who received the YFV17D yellow fever vaccine. V is TRBV7-2 and J is TRBJ1-5; the D gene is possibly TRBD1 (5 bases). CDR3 sequence reads: CASSWAGNQPQHF. The CDR3 DNA is TGTGCCAGCAGCTGGGCAGGGAATCAGCCCCAGCATTTT. Combining the CDR3 with reference TRBV7-2 and TRBJ1-5 gives the whole variable domain GAGVSQSPSNKVTEKGKDVELRCDPISGHTALYWYRQSLGQGLEFLIYFQGNSAPDKSGLPSDRFSAERTGGSVSTLTIQRTQQEDSAVYLCASSWAGNQPQHFGDGTRLSIL.